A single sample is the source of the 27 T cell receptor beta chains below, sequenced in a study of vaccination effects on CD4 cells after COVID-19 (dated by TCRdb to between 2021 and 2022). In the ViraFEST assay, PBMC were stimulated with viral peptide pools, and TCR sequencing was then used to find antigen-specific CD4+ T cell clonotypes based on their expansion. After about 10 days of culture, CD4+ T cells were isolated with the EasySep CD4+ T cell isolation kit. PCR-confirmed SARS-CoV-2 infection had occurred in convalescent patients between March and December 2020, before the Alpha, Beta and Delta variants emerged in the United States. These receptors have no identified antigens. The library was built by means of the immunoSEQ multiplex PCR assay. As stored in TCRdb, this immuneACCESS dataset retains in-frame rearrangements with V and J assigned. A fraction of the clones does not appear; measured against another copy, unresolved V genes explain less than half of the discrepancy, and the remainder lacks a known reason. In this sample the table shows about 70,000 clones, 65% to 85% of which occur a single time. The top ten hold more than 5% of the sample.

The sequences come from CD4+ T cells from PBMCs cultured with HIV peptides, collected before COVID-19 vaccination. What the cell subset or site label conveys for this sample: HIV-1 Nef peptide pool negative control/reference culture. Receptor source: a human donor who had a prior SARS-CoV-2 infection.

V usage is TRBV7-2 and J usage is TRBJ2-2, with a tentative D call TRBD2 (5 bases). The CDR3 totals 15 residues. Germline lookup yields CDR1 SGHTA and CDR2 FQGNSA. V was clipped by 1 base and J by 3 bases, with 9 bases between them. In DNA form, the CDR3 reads TGTGCCAGCAGCTTAGAGGCGGACTACACCGGGGAGCTGTTTTTT. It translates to CASSLEADYTGELFF.

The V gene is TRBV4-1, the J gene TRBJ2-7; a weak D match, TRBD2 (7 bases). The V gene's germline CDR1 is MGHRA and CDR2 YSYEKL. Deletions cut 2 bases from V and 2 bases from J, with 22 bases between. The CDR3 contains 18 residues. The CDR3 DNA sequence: TGCGCCAGCAGCCAACTAGCCCTCTTGCGGGGGCCAACCTACGAGCAGTACTTC. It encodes CASSQLALLRGPTYEQYF.

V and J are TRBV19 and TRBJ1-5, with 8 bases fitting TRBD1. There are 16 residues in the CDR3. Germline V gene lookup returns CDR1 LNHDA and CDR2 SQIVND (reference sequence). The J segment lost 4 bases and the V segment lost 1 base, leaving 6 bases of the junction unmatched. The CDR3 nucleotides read TGTGCCAGTAGTATAGCGGCCAGGGGGCCGAATCAGCCCCAGCATTTT. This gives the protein CASSIAARGPNQPQHF.

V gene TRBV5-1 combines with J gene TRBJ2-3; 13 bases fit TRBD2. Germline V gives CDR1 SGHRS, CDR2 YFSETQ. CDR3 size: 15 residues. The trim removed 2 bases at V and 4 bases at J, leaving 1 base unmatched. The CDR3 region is CASSLGLAGADTQYF. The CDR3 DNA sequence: TGCGCCAGCAGCTTAGGACTAGCGGGGGCAGATACGCAGTATTTT.

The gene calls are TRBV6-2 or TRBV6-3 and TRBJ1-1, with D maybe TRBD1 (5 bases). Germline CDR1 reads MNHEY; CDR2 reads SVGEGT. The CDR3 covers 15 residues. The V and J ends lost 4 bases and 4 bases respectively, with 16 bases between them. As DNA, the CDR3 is TGTGCCAGCAGTTTCGGCCTTTCCAGGGTCACTGAAGCTTTCTTT. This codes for CASSFGLSRVTEAFF.

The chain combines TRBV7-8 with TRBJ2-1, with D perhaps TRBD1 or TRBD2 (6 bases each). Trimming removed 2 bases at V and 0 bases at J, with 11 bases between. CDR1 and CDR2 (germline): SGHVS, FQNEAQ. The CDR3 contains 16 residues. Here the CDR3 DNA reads TGTGCCAGCAGCTTACGGACGGGGGCCTCCTACAATGAGCAGTTCTTC. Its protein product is CASSLRTGASYNEQFF.

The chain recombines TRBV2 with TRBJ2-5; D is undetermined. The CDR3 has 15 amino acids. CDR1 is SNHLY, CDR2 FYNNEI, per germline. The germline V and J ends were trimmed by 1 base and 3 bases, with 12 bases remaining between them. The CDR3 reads CASSEESWGKETQYF. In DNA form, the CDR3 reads TGTGCCAGCAGTGAAGAATCTTGGGGAAAAGAGACCCAGTACTTC.

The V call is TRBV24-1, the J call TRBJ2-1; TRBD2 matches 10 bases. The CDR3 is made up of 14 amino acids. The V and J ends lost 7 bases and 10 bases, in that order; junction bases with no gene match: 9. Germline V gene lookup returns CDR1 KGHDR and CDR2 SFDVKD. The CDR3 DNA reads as TGTGCCACCAGGGCCAGCGGGGGGGCGGGGGAGCAGTTCTTC. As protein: CATRASGGAGEQFF.

Written as DNA, the CDR3 is TGTGCCAGCTCACCTCAGCAGGGACGCGAGCAGCCCCAGCATTTT. It codes for CASSPQQGREQPQHF. The chain employs TRBV18 and TRBJ1-5, with D possibly TRBD1 on 5 matching bases. V was clipped by 3 bases and J by 7 bases, with 16 bases between them. Germline V gene lookup returns CDR1 KGHSH and CDR2 LQKENI. The CDR3 spans 15 residues.

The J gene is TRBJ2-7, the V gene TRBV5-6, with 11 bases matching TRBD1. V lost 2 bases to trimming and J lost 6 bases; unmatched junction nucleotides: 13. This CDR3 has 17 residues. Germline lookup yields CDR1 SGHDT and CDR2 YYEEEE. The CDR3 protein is CASSFYKFRDRGAEQYF. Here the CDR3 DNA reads TGTGCCAGCAGCTTTTATAAGTTTCGGGACAGGGGGGCCGAGCAGTACTTC.

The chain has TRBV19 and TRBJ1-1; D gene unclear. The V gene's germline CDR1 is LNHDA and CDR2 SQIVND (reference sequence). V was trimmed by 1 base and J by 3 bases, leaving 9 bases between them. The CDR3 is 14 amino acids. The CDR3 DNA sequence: TGTGCCAGTAGTATAGTCGGCAGTTACACTGAAGCTTTCTTT. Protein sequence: CASSIVGSYTEAFF.

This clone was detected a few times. CDR3 nucleotide sequence: TGTGCCTGGAGCATGAGGACCGCGGGCGAGCAGTACTTC. Translation: CAWSMRTAGEQYF. This sequence joins TRBV30 and TRBJ2-7; tentatively, D is TRBD2 (5 bases). Trimming removed 3 bases from V and 6 bases from J, with 15 bases in between. CDR3 length: 13 amino acids. Germline CDR1 reads GTSNPN; CDR2 reads SVGIG (reference sequence). Looking up the rest from reference TRBV30 and TRBJ2-7 gives the full variable domain: SQTIHQWPATLVQPVGSPLSLECTVEGTSNPNLYWYRQAAGRGLQLLFYSVGIGQISSEVPQNLSASRPQDRQFILSSKKLLLSDSGFYLCAWSMRTAGEQYFGPGTRLTVT.

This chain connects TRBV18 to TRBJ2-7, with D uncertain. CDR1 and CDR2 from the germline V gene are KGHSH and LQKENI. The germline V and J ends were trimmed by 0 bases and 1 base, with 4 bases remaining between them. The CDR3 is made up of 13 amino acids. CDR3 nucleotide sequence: TGTGCCAGCTCACCACCGGGGTCCTACGAGCAGTACTTC. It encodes CASSPPGSYEQYF.

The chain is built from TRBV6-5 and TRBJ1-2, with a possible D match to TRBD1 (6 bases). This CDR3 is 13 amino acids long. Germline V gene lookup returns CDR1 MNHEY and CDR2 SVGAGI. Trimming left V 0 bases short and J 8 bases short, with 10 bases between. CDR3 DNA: TGTGCCAGCAGTTACTCACAGGGTCACGGCTACACCTTC. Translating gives CASSYSQGHGYTF.

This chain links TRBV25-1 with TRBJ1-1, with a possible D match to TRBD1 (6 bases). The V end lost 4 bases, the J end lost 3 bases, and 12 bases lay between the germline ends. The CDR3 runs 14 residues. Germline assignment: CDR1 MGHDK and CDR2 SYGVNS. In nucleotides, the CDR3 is TGTGCCAGCAGTGTAGGGGGGGAGTACACTGAAGCTTTCTTT. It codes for CASSVGGEYTEAFF.

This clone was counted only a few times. The CDR3 nucleotides read TGCAGCGTTCGGGGACTAGCGGGTTCCTACGAGCAGTACTTC. Translating it yields CSVRGLAGSYEQYF. This chain connects TRBV29-1 to TRBJ2-7; TRBD2 matches 12 bases. V lost 5 bases and J lost 1; bases outside the gene matches: 3. The CDR3 has 14 residues. CDR1 is SQVTM and CDR2 is ANQGSEA in the germline V gene.

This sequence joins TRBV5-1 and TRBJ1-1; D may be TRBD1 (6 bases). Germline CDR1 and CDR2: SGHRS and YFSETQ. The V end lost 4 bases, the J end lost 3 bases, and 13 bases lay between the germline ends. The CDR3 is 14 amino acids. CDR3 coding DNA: TGCGCCAGCAGCGAACAGGGTGGGGACACTGAAGCTTTCTTT. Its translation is CASSEQGGDTEAFF.

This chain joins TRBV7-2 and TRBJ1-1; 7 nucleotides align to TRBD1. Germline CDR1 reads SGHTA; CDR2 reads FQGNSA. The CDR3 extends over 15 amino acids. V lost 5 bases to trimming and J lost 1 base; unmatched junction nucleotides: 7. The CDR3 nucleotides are TGTGCCAGCAGCACAGGACAGGTCGGGAACACTGAAGCTTTCTTT. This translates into CASSTGQVGNTEAFF.

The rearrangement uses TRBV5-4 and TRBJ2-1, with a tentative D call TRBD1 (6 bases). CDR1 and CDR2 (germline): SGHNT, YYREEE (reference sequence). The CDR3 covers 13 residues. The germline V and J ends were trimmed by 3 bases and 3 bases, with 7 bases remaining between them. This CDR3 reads CASSSDSYNEQFF. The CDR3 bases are TGTGCCAGCAGCTCGGACAGCTACAATGAGCAGTTCTTC.

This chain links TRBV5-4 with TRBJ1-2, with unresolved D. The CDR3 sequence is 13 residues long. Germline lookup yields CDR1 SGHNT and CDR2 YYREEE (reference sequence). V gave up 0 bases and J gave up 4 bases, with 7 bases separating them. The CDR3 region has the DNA TGTGCCAGCAGCTTGGGGGTTATCTATGGCTACACCTTC. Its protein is CASSLGVIYGYTF.

In nucleotides, the CDR3 is TGTGCCAGCAGCTTAGACGTAGCGCCACCTCCCCAAGAGACCCAGTACTTC. Translating gives CASSLDVAPPPQETQYF. The J gene is TRBJ2-5, the V gene TRBV7-3; perhaps TRBD2 as D (5 bases). The germline V and J ends were trimmed by 2 bases and 1 base, with 17 bases remaining between them. CDR3 length: 17 amino acids. Germline V gene sequence: CDR1 SGHTA, CDR2 FQGTGA.

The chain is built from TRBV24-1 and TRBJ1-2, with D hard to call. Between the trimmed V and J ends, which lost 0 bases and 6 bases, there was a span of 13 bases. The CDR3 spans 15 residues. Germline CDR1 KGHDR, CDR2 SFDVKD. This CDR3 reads CATSDLLHGWDGYTF. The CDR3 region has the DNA TGTGCCACCAGTGATTTGCTGCACGGATGGGATGGCTACACCTTC.

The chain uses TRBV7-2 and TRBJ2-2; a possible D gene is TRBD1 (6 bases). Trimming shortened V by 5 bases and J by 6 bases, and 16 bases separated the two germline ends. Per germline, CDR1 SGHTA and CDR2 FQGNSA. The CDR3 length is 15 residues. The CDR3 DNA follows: TGTGCCAGCAGCCCTAGTAGGACAGTCCCCGGGGAGCTGTTTTTT. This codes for CASSPSRTVPGELFF.

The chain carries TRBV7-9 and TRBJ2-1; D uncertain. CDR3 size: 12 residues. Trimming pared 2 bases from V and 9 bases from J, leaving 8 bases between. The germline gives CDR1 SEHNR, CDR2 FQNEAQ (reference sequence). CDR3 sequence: CASSLSLAEQFF. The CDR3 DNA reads TGTGCCAGCAGCTTATCTCTGGCTGAGCAGTTCTTC.

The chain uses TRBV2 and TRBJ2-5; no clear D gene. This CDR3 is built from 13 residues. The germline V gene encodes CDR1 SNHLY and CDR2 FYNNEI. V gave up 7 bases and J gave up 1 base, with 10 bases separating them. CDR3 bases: TGTGCCAGCATGAGGTCTACCCAAGAGACCCAGTACTTC. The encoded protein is CASMRSTQETQYF.

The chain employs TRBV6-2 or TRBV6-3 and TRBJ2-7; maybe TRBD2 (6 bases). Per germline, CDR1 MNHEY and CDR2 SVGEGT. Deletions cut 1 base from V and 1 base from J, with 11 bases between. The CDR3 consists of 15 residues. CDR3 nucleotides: TGTGCCAGCAGTTACTTGACGGGAGCATCCTACGAGCAGTACTTC. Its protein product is CASSYLTGASYEQYF.

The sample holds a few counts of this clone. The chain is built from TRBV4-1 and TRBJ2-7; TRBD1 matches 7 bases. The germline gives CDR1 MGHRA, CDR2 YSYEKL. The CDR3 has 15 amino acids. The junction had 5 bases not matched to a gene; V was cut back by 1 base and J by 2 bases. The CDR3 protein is CASSQGTGLTYEQYF. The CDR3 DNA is TGCGCCAGCAGCCAAGGGACAGGTCTAACCTACGAGCAGTACTTC.